This T cell receptor (beta chain) originates from a study of regulatory T cells in long-lasting Graves disease. Time point of the sample: persistent/refractory GD, antithyroid drugs over 5 years with positive TRAb. PBMCs provided the RNA from which the TCR library was made. Patient provenance is recorded as an endocrinology department in Xi'an, China. Through Arm-PCR of CDR3 regions and iRepertoire HTBI primers, TCR beta libraries were built. TCRdb ran MiXCR on the multiplex PCR reads and lists one entry per CDR3 protein. The sample shows roughly 500,000 distinct CDR3 sequences, roughly 21% of them seen only once. This clonotype turned up a few times. The sequencing here drew on peripheral blood mononuclear cells (PBMCs), taken when the disease was refractory, from a patient treated with antithyroid drugs. The receptor was isolated from a female donor with Graves disease.

The CDR3: CASTPLGGRTDTQYF. The CDR3 DNA reads as TGTGCCAGCACCCCCTTGGGCGGGAGGACGGATACGCAGTATTTT. The chain carries TRBV2 and TRBJ2-3; 8 bases agree with TRBD2. Germline V gives CDR1 SNHLY, CDR2 FYNNEI. The V gene end was trimmed by 7 bases and the J gene end by 6 bases; junction bases not matched to a gene: 12. This CDR3 region has 15 residues.